This is a list of T cell receptor beta chains from one sample in a study of shared clonotypes between healthy human individuals. The assay was immunoSEQ multiplex PCR, and TCRdb's table has in-frame clones only and misses some. The sample contains about 2.3 million clones, 85% to 95% of which appear only once. The sequenced sample consisted of naive CD4+ T cells from PBMCs. All receptors derive from a man aged 18 to 29 in good health. Some clones in this sample may be carry-over from other donors' samples. Both conserved end residues are part of each CDR3. A D gene is named only where the DNA matches it firmly. Size is stated for part of the rows, as once, few or many counts, or as a class when the clone is expanded.

d_call: -; v_call: TRBV2; j_call: TRBJ2-7; clone_size: -; cdr3_length: 14; cdr3_aa: CASSETNVSYEQYF; cdr3_nt: TGTGCCAGCAGTGAAACTAACGTCTCCTACGAGCAGTACTTC
d_call: -; v_call: TRBV7-7; j_call: TRBJ2-2; clone_size: -; cdr3_length: 15; cdr3_aa: CATGGTASPKGELFF; cdr3_nt: TGTGCCACTGGGGGGACAGCCTCACCGAAGGGGGAGCTGTTTTTT
d_call: -; v_call: TRBV5-1; j_call: TRBJ2-1; clone_size: -; cdr3_length: 15; cdr3_aa: CASSLDGRAYNEQFF; cdr3_nt: TGCGCCAGCAGCTTGGACGGACGAGCCTACAATGAGCAGTTCTTC
d_call: TRBD1; v_call: TRBV28; j_call: TRBJ1-2; clone_size: -; cdr3_length: 15; cdr3_aa: CASSIPGQGALGYTF; cdr3_nt: TGTGCCAGCAGTATACCGGGACAGGGGGCGCTTGGCTACACCTTC
d_call: TRBD1; v_call: TRBV5-5; j_call: TRBJ2-7; clone_size: -; cdr3_length: 16; cdr3_aa: CASSRPPGTDSYEQYF; cdr3_nt: TGTGCCAGCAGCCGCCCGCCCGGGACAGACTCCTACGAGCAGTACTTC
d_call: -; v_call: TRBV28; j_call: TRBJ2-7; clone_size: -; cdr3_length: 12; cdr3_aa: CASSDDRHEQYF; cdr3_nt: TGTGCCAGCAGTGACGACCGCCACGAGCAGTACTTC
d_call: TRBD1; v_call: TRBV4-2; j_call: TRBJ2-7; clone_size: -; cdr3_length: 14; cdr3_aa: CASSLDRGTYEQYF; cdr3_nt: TGTGCCAGCAGCCTAGACAGGGGAACGTACGAGCAGTACTTC
d_call: TRBD2; v_call: TRBV28; j_call: TRBJ2-7; clone_size: -; cdr3_length: 15; cdr3_aa: CASSLRTSGAYEQYF; cdr3_nt: TGTGCCAGCAGTCTGCGGACTAGCGGCGCTTACGAGCAGTACTTC
d_call: -; v_call: TRBV28; j_call: TRBJ2-3; clone_size: -; cdr3_length: 11; cdr3_aa: CASSLLDTQYF; cdr3_nt: TGTGCCAGCAGCCTGTTAGATACGCAGTATTTT
d_call: -; v_call: TRBV28; j_call: TRBJ1-2; clone_size: -; cdr3_length: 14; cdr3_aa: CASRGGGANYGYTF; cdr3_nt: TGTGCCAGCAGGGGGGGAGGGGCTAACTATGGCTACACCTTC
d_call: TRBD1; v_call: TRBV10-3; j_call: TRBJ2-2; clone_size: -; cdr3_length: 16; cdr3_aa: CAISDPQGASFGELFF; cdr3_nt: TGTGCCATCAGTGACCCACAGGGGGCTTCTTTCGGGGAGCTGTTTTTT
d_call: -; v_call: TRBV27; j_call: TRBJ1-2; clone_size: -; cdr3_length: 15; cdr3_aa: CASSLSQGTLYGYTF; cdr3_nt: TGTGCCAGCAGTTTAAGCCAGGGGACACTCTATGGCTACACCTTC
d_call: -; v_call: TRBV9; j_call: TRBJ1-2; clone_size: -; cdr3_length: 15; cdr3_aa: CASSVGESRNYGYTF; cdr3_nt: TGTGCCAGCAGCGTAGGAGAGTCGCGAAACTATGGCTACACCTTC
d_call: TRBD1; v_call: TRBV6-1; j_call: TRBJ1-4; clone_size: -; cdr3_length: 14; cdr3_aa: CASSVQGVGEKLFF; cdr3_nt: TGTGCCAGCAGCGTCCAGGGGGTTGGTGAAAAACTGTTTTTT
d_call: -; v_call: TRBV2; j_call: TRBJ1-1; clone_size: -; cdr3_length: 13; cdr3_aa: CASSDRGRTEAFF; cdr3_nt: TGTGCCAGCAGTGACAGGGGTCGCACTGAAGCTTTCTTT
d_call: -; v_call: TRBV7-9; j_call: TRBJ1-1; clone_size: -; cdr3_length: 15; cdr3_aa: CASSTRTAMNTEAFF; cdr3_nt: TGTGCCAGCAGCACCCGGACAGCTATGAACACTGAAGCTTTCTTT
d_call: -; v_call: TRBV21-1; j_call: TRBJ1-5; clone_size: -; cdr3_length: 13; cdr3_aa: CASSKAQDQPQHF; cdr3_nt: TGTGCCAGCAGCAAAGCGCAGGATCAGCCCCAGCATTTT
d_call: -; v_call: TRBV11-1; j_call: TRBJ2-7; clone_size: -; cdr3_length: 14; cdr3_aa: CASSFTHGAYEQYF; cdr3_nt: TGTGCCAGCAGCTTTACCCACGGAGCCTACGAGCAGTACTTC
d_call: -; v_call: TRBV7-3; j_call: TRBJ2-3; clone_size: -; cdr3_length: 13; cdr3_aa: CASSSRGSNTQYF; cdr3_nt: TGTGCCAGCAGCAGCAGGGGTTCAAATACGCAGTATTTT
d_call: -; v_call: TRBV15; j_call: TRBJ2-3; clone_size: -; cdr3_length: 12; cdr3_aa: CATRRLEDTQYF; cdr3_nt: TGTGCCACCAGGAGACTAGAAGATACGCAGTATTTT
d_call: -; v_call: TRBV6-6; j_call: TRBJ2-1; clone_size: -; cdr3_length: 14; cdr3_aa: CASSYPTTSNEQFF; cdr3_nt: TGTGCCAGCAGTTACCCGACTACTAGCAATGAGCAGTTCTTC
d_call: -; v_call: TRBV19; j_call: TRBJ1-1; clone_size: -; cdr3_length: 15; cdr3_aa: CASSMDFRGGTEAFF; cdr3_nt: TGTGCCAGTAGTATGGATTTCCGGGGAGGGACTGAAGCTTTCTTT
d_call: -; v_call: TRBV28; j_call: TRBJ2-7; clone_size: -; cdr3_length: 15; cdr3_aa: CASRLGGGRSYEQYF; cdr3_nt: TGTGCCAGCAGACTTGGAGGAGGTAGATCCTACGAGCAGTACTTC
d_call: TRBD1; v_call: TRBV7-9; j_call: TRBJ2-5; clone_size: -; cdr3_length: 14; cdr3_aa: CASSFHRGQETQYF; cdr3_nt: TGTGCCAGCAGCTTTCACAGGGGGCAAGAGACCCAGTACTTC
d_call: -; v_call: TRBV18; j_call: TRBJ1-1; clone_size: -; cdr3_length: 17; cdr3_aa: CASSREGGLQVNTEAFF; cdr3_nt: TGTGCCAGCTCACGGGAAGGGGGGCTGCAGGTCAACACTGAAGCTTTCTTT
d_call: TRBD1; v_call: TRBV11-2; j_call: TRBJ1-4; clone_size: -; cdr3_length: 14; cdr3_aa: CASSGQATNEKLFF; cdr3_nt: TGTGCCAGCAGCGGACAGGCAACTAATGAAAAACTGTTTTTT
d_call: -; v_call: TRBV21-1; j_call: TRBJ1-5; clone_size: few; cdr3_length: 13; cdr3_aa: CASSNASNQPQHF; cdr3_nt: TGTGCCAGCAGCAACGCTAGCAATCAGCCCCAGCATTTT
d_call: TRBD1; v_call: TRBV27; j_call: TRBJ1-2; clone_size: -; cdr3_length: 15; cdr3_aa: CASSPGTARNYGYTF; cdr3_nt: TGTGCCAGCAGTCCCGGGACAGCCCGCAACTATGGCTACACCTTC
d_call: -; v_call: TRBV7-9; j_call: TRBJ2-5; clone_size: -; cdr3_length: 14; cdr3_aa: CASSLMGQQETQYF; cdr3_nt: TGTGCCAGCAGCTTAATGGGACAACAAGAGACCCAGTACTTC
d_call: TRBD2; v_call: TRBV7-2; j_call: TRBJ2-1; clone_size: -; cdr3_length: 15; cdr3_aa: CASSFSGELSNEQFF; cdr3_nt: TGTGCCAGCAGCTTTAGCGGGGAGTTATCAAATGAGCAGTTCTTC
d_call: TRBD2; v_call: TRBV5-6; j_call: TRBJ2-7; clone_size: -; cdr3_length: 14; cdr3_aa: CASSYTSGRYEQYF; cdr3_nt: TGTGCCAGCAGCTATACTAGCGGGAGATACGAGCAGTACTTC
d_call: TRBD2; v_call: TRBV11-2; j_call: TRBJ2-5; clone_size: -; cdr3_length: 15; cdr3_aa: CASSLAGTSQETQYF; cdr3_nt: TGTGCCAGCAGCTTAGCCGGGACTAGTCAAGAGACCCAGTACTTC
d_call: -; v_call: TRBV18; j_call: TRBJ2-2; clone_size: once; cdr3_length: 14; cdr3_aa: CASSPRRNTGELFF; cdr3_nt: TGTGCCAGCTCACCACGGCGGAACACCGGGGAGCTGTTTTTT
d_call: -; v_call: TRBV4-2; j_call: TRBJ1-2; clone_size: -; cdr3_length: 13; cdr3_aa: CASSREGTAGWTF; cdr3_nt: TGTGCCAGCAGCCGGGAAGGGACTGCCGGTTGGACCTTC
d_call: -; v_call: TRBV7-9; j_call: TRBJ2-1; clone_size: -; cdr3_length: 12; cdr3_aa: CASSSRAGNEFF; cdr3_nt: TGTGCCAGCAGCTCAAGGGCAGGGAATGAGTTCTTC
d_call: TRBD2; v_call: TRBV18; j_call: TRBJ2-3; clone_size: -; cdr3_length: 17; cdr3_aa: CASSPRQGLAEAGPQYF; cdr3_nt: TGTGCCAGCTCACCTAGACAGGGACTAGCGGAGGCCGGACCGCAGTATTTT
d_call: -; v_call: TRBV7-2; j_call: TRBJ2-3; clone_size: -; cdr3_length: 14; cdr3_aa: CASSKAGGTDTQYF; cdr3_nt: TGTGCCAGCAGTAAGGCCGGGGGAACAGATACGCAGTATTTT
d_call: TRBD2; v_call: TRBV5-8; j_call: TRBJ2-2; clone_size: -; cdr3_length: 16; cdr3_aa: CASSRGLAGGTGELFF; cdr3_nt: TGTGCCAGCAGCCGCGGACTAGCGGGAGGAACCGGGGAGCTGTTTTTT
d_call: -; v_call: TRBV7-8; j_call: TRBJ2-7; clone_size: -; cdr3_length: 14; cdr3_aa: CASSLLGSSYEQYF; cdr3_nt: TGTGCCAGCAGCTTACTGGGGAGCTCCTACGAGCAGTACTTC
d_call: TRBD2; v_call: TRBV10-1; j_call: TRBJ2-1; clone_size: -; cdr3_length: 15; cdr3_aa: CASSPGLAGRDEQFF; cdr3_nt: TGCGCCAGCAGCCCGGGACTAGCGGGAAGGGATGAGCAGTTCTTC
d_call: -; v_call: TRBV2; j_call: TRBJ2-3; clone_size: -; cdr3_length: 16; cdr3_aa: CASSAPAVGETDTQYF; cdr3_nt: TGTGCCAGCAGTGCCCCGGCGGTTGGGGAGACAGATACGCAGTATTTT
d_call: -; v_call: TRBV5-4; j_call: TRBJ1-2; clone_size: -; cdr3_length: 16; cdr3_aa: CASSSDGITFNYGYTF; cdr3_nt: TGTGCCAGCAGCTCGGACGGAATAACTTTTAACTATGGCTACACCTTC
d_call: TRBD2; v_call: TRBV4-1; j_call: TRBJ2-5; clone_size: -; cdr3_length: 16; cdr3_aa: CASSQERGTTQETQYF; cdr3_nt: TGCGCCAGCAGCCAAGAACGCGGGACTACCCAAGAGACCCAGTACTTC
d_call: -; v_call: TRBV7-3; j_call: TRBJ1-5; clone_size: -; cdr3_length: 15; cdr3_aa: CASSSQSGDYQPQHF; cdr3_nt: TGTGCCAGCAGCTCTCAATCCGGCGACTATCAGCCCCAGCATTTT
d_call: -; v_call: TRBV18; j_call: TRBJ2-2; clone_size: -; cdr3_length: 13; cdr3_aa: CASSPRLTGELFF; cdr3_nt: TGTGCCAGCTCACCACGCCTCACCGGGGAGCTGTTTTTT